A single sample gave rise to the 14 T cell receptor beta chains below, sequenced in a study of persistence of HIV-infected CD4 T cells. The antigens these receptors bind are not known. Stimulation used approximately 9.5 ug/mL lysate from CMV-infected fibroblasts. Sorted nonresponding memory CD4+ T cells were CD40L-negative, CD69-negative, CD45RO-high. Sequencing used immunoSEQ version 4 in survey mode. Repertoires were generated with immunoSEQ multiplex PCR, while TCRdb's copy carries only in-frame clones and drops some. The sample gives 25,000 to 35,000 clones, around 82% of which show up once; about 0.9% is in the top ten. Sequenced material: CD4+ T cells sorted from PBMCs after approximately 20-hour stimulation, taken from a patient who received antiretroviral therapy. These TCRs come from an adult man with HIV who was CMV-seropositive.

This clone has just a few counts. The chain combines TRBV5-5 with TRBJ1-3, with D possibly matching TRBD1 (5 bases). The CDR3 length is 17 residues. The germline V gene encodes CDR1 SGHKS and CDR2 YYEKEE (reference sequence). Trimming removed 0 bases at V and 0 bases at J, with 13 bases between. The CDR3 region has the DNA TGTGCCAGCAGCTTGGCAGGGATTAAGTTCTCTGGAAACACCATATATTTT. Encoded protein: CASSLAGIKFSGNTIYF. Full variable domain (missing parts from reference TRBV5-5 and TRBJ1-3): DAGVTQSPTHLIKTRGQQVTLRCSPISGHKSVSWYQQVLGQGPQFIFQYYEKEERGRGNFPDRFSARQFPNYSSELNVNALLLGDSALYLCASSLAGIKFSGNTIYFGEGSWLTVV.

The CDR3 bases are TGCGCCAGCCGGACCACAAGGGTCCACCAAGAGACCCAGTACTTC. It encodes CASRTTRVHQETQYF. This chain links TRBV5-1 with TRBJ2-5; D call uncertain. The germline V gene has CDR1 SGHRS and CDR2 YFSETQ. V dropped 7 bases and J dropped 0 bases, with 16 bases sitting between them. The CDR3 runs to 15 residues.

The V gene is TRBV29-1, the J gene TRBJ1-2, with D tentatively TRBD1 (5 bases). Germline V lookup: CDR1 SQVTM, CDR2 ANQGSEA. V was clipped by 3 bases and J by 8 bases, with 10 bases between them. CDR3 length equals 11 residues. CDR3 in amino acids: CSVDGGIGYTF. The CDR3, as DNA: TGCAGCGTTGACGGGGGTATCGGCTACACCTTC.

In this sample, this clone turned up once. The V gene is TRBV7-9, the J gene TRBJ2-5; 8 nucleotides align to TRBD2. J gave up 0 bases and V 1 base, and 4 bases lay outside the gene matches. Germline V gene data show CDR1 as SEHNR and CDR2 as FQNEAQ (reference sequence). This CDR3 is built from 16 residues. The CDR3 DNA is TGTGCCAGCAGCTTAGGCAGCGGGGGAAACCAAGAGACCCAGTACTTC. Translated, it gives CASSLGSGGNQETQYF.

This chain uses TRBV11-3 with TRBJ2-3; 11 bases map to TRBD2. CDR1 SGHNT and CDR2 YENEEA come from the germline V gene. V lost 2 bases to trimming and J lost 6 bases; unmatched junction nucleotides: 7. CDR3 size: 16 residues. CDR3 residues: CASSLNRLAGSDTQYF. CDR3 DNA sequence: TGTGCCAGCAGCTTAAATCGACTAGCGGGGTCGGATACGCAGTATTTT.

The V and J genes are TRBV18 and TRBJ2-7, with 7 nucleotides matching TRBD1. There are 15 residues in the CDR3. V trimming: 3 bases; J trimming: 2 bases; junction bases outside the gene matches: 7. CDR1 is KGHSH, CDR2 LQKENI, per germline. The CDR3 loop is CASSPRGGLTYEQYF. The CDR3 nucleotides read TGTGCCAGCTCACCCCGAGGGGGCTTAACCTACGAGCAGTACTTC.

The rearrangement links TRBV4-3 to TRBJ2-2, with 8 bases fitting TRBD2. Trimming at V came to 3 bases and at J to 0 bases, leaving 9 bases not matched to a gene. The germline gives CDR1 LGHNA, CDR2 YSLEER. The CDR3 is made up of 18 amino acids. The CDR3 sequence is CASSQRPPGLANTGELFF. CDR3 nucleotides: TGCGCCAGCAGCCAGAGGCCCCCGGGACTAGCGAACACCGGGGAGCTGTTTTTT.

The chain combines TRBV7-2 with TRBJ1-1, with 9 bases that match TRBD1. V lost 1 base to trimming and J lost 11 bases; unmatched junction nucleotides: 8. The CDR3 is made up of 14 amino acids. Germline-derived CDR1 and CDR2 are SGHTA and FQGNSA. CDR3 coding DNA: TGTGCCAGCAGCTTAGTCCGGGACAGGGATGGGGCTTTCTTT. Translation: CASSLVRDRDGAFF.

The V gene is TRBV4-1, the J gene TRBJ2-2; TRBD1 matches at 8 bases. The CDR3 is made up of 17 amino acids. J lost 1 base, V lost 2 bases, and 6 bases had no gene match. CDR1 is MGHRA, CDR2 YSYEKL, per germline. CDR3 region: CASSQHLGTGNTGELFF. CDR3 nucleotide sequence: TGCGCCAGCAGCCAACACCTCGGGACAGGGAACACCGGGGAGCTGTTTTTT.

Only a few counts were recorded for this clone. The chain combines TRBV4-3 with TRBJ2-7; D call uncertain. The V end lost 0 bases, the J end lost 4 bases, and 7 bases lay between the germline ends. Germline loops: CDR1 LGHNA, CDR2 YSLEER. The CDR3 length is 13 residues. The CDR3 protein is CASSQDTAYEQYF. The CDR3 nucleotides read TGCGCCAGCAGCCAAGACACCGCTTACGAGCAGTACTTC.

CDR3 in amino acids: CASKPGQRFNSPLHF. The CDR3 DNA follows: TGTGCCAGCAAACCGGGACAGAGGTTTAATTCACCCCTCCACTTT. This chain joins TRBV6-5 and TRBJ1-6; TRBD1 matches at 7 bases. V trimming: 7 bases; J trimming: 6 bases; junction bases outside the gene matches: 9. This CDR3 is 15 amino acids long. Looked up from germline, CDR1 is MNHEY and CDR2 is SVGAGI.

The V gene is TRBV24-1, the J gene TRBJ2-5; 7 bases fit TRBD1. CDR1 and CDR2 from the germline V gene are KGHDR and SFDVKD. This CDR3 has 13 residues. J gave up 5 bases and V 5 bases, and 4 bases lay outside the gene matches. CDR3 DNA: TGTGCCACCAGTGGAAGGGGGCTGGAGACCCAGTACTTC. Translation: CATSGRGLETQYF.

The CDR3 nucleotides read TGTGCCAGCGGGCTGACCTATGGCTACACCTTC. Translating it yields CASGLTYGYTF. The genes are TRBV28 and TRBJ1-2; unclear D gene. The CDR3 totals 11 residues. Germline CDR1 and CDR2: MDHEN and SYDVKM. Trimming took 8 bases from V and 4 from J, leaving 8 bases between them.

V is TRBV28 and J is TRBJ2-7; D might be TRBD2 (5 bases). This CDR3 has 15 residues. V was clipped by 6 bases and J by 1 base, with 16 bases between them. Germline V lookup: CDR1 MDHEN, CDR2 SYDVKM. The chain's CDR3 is CASSLQSSGSYEQYF. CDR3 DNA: TGTGCCAGCAGCCTACAGAGTTCGGGGTCCTACGAGCAGTACTTC.